A selection of T cell receptor beta chains follows, all from one sample in a study of blood T cell repertoires in COVID-19. The table came from immunoSEQ multiplex PCR; TCRdb's copy has only in-frame clones and leaves some out. The sample yields about 300,000 clones, about 88% seen once. Sequenced material: peripheral blood. The source of these receptors is a man between 65 and 85 years old with acute or convalescent COVID-19. CDR3s include the opening cysteine and the closing phenylalanine or tryptophan.

len	j_gene	v_gene	CDR3aa
14	TRBJ2-1	TRBV19	CASNPGLATFEQFF
18	TRBJ2-7	TRBV3-1/TRBV3-2	CASSSRRLAGGPTYEQYF
12	TRBJ1-1	TRBV25-1	CASGATGQSAFF
15	TRBJ2-5	TRBV7-9	CASSLMGLQQETQYF
22	TRBJ2-1	TRBV19	CASSRWRAGTSGRGSSHNEQFF
15	TRBJ2-7	TRBV10-3	CAISQTGPRPYEQYF
14	TRBJ2-2	TRBV5-1	CASSLEGHTGELFF
14	TRBJ1-2	TRBV18	CASSPGQGDYGYTF
16	TRBJ1-3	TRBV5-5	CASSFTVLETGNTIYF
14	TRBJ1-5	TRBV5-8	CASSAGGGNQPQHF
17	TRBJ2-2	TRBV7-6	CASSLRAAGARAGELFF
14	TRBJ2-1	TRBV29-1	CSVELAGHYNEQFF
16	TRBJ1-1	TRBV6-2/TRBV6-3	CASSYYSGLWNTEAFF
14	TRBJ2-3	TRBV21-1	CASRFQGATDTQYF
15	TRBJ2-3	TRBV30	CAWRSSGSSTDTQYF
17	TRBJ2-2	TRBV7-3	CASSLYRTSGPDGELFF
15	TRBJ1-6	TRBV6-5	CASSDSGTGRSPLHF